The clone carrying this T cell receptor beta chain was observed at least ten times. Its antigen is unidentified. CDR1 and CDR2 (germline): SGHTA, FQGTGA. After removal of 5 bases from V and 10 bases from J, the junction contained 7 bases not matched to a gene. The CDR3 consists of 14 residues. The protocol was immunoSEQ multiplex PCR, while the TCRdb copy is restricted to in-frame clones and leaves out a portion. The sample presents 25,000 to 35,000 clones, none singletons. These data originate in a study of T cells after posttransplantation cyclophosphamide. Study conclusions and caveats: Recipient CMV seropositivity and CMV reactivation strongly tracked TRB clonality.

The sequence derives from a woman between 55 and 75 years old in good health, CMV-negative, and a related stem cell transplant donor. The source material was PBMCs. The V call is TRBV7-3, the J call TRBJ1-6, with 8 bases matching TRBD1. CDR3 sequence (DNA): TGTGCCAGCAGCGACGGACAGGGAGGCTCACCCCTCCACTTT. It codes for CASSDGQGGSPLHF.